A single sample gave rise to the 14 T cell receptor beta chains below, sequenced in a study of persistence of HIV-infected CD4 T cells. Sequencing used immunoSEQ version 4 in survey mode. TCRdb's table, derived via immunoSEQ multiplex PCR, lists solely in-frame clones and lacks some. This sample has more than 30,000 clones, with roughly four fifths found just once. The antigens for these receptors are not known. The stimulus was an HIV-1 Gag 15-mer peptide pool, about 1 ug/peptide/mL. CD40L-negative CD69-negative CD45RO-high memory CD4+ T cells were sorted as populations depleted of antigen-responding cells. The material was CD4+ T cells sorted from PBMCs after approximately 19-hour stimulation, obtained from a patient who received antiretroviral therapy. These receptors originate from an adult woman with HIV who was CMV-seropositive.

In the case of this clone: The sample holds other DNA sequences that translate to the same CDR3. The rearrangement uses TRBV18 and TRBJ1-3, with D possibly matching TRBD1 (6 bases). The CDR3 totals 16 residues. V was trimmed by 2 bases and J by 4 bases, leaving 15 bases between them. Germline CDR1 reads KGHSH; CDR2 reads LQKENI. The CDR3 DNA follows: TGTGCCAGCTCACCAGGGGTCAGGGGTTCCGGAAACACCATATATTTT. Protein product: CASSPGVRGSGNTIYF.

The chain recombines TRBV19 with TRBJ2-7, with D perhaps given as TRBD1 or TRBD2 (7 bases each). Germline-derived CDR1 and CDR2 are LNHDA and SQIVND (reference sequence). This CDR3 has 13 residues. With 5 bases removed from V and 5 bases from J, the gap between germline ends came to 13 bases. Here the CDR3 DNA reads TGTGCCAGTAGTCCAGGGGGGGTGGACGAGCAGTACTTC. It translates to CASSPGGVDEQYF.

This sequence joins TRBV6-5 and TRBJ1-5; 11 bases fit TRBD1. The ends lost 8 bases at V and 4 bases at J; junction bases unmatched: 7. The CDR3 has 15 residues. Germline assignment: CDR1 MNHEY and CDR2 SVGAGI. The DNA for the CDR3 is TGTGCCAGCGGATCCGGGACAGGGGGGAATCAGCCCCAGCATTTT. This sequence encodes CASGSGTGGNQPQHF.

The chain links TRBV2 to TRBJ1-2; D is possibly TRBD1 (6 bases). The ends were cut back, 2 bases at V and 9 bases at J, with 10 bases in the middle. The germline gives CDR1 SNHLY, CDR2 FYNNEI. The CDR3 loop spans 12 amino acids. The CDR3 region is CASSESGESYTF. Written as DNA, the CDR3 is TGTGCCAGCAGTGAATCAGGGGAAAGCTACACCTTC.

J is TRBJ1-1 and V is TRBV2; D unclear. Germline V lookup: CDR1 SNHLY, CDR2 FYNNEI. The germline V and J ends were trimmed by 4 bases and 1 base, with 7 bases remaining between them. The CDR3 has 13 residues. Here the CDR3 DNA reads TGTGCCAGCAGTGTGTCAGGGAACACTGAAGCTTTCTTT. As protein: CASSVSGNTEAFF. The full variable domain, its missing parts supplied by reference TRBV2 and TRBJ1-1, is EPEVTQTPSHQVTQMGQEVILRCVPISNHLYFYWYRQILGQKVEFLVSFYNNEISEKSEIFDDQFSVERPDGSNFTLKIRSTKLEDSAMYFCASSVSGNTEAFFGQGTRLTVV.

V and J are TRBV18 and TRBJ1-3; D remains ambiguous. Trimming removed 0 bases from V and 3 bases from J, with 6 bases in between. Germline CDR1 KGHSH, CDR2 LQKENI. The CDR3 is 14 residues long. The CDR3 region is CASSPPSVGNTIYF. The DNA of the CDR3 is TGTGCCAGCTCACCACCCAGCGTTGGAAACACCATATATTTT.

The chain links TRBV6-4 to TRBJ1-5; TRBD1 agrees at 7 bases. This CDR3 is built from 18 residues. Germline V CDR1 and CDR2: MRHNA, SNTAGT. V was clipped by 0 bases and J by 3 bases; unmatched bases: 11. CDR3: CASSDSKTGVGYNQPQHF. The CDR3, as DNA: TGTGCCAGCAGTGACTCTAAAACAGGGGTAGGGTACAATCAGCCCCAGCATTTT.

To note about this clone: The sample contains more than one DNA sequence encoding this CDR3. The genes are TRBV28 and TRBJ1-3; D gene unclear. V lost 2 bases to trimming and J lost 0 bases, with 8 bases between them. The CDR3 is 15 amino acids. Germline CDR1 is MDHEN and CDR2 is SYDVKM. Here the CDR3 DNA reads TGTGCCAGCAGTTTACCGGTCCGCTCTGGAAACACCATATATTTT. Translation: CASSLPVRSGNTIYF.

This chain joins TRBV27 and TRBJ1-2; maybe TRBD1 (6 bases). Per the germline V gene, CDR1 is MNHEY and CDR2 is SMNVEV (reference sequence). Trimming removed 6 bases at V and 4 bases at J, with 12 bases between. The CDR3 loop spans 13 amino acids. The CDR3 loop is CASSRGTPYGYTF. In DNA, the CDR3 is TGTGCCAGCAGCCGGGGGACACCCTATGGCTACACCTTC.

This chain joins TRBV2 and TRBJ2-7; 9 bases agree with TRBD1. This CDR3 comprises 14 residues. V was clipped by 8 bases and J by 7 bases; unmatched bases: 12. Germline V gives CDR1 SNHLY, CDR2 FYNNEI. CDR3 region: CASGSDRGRREQYF. CDR3 nucleotide sequence: TGTGCCAGCGGTTCGGACAGGGGAAGACGGGAGCAGTACTTC.

This chain uses TRBV7-6 with TRBJ1-3; perhaps TRBD1 as D (6 bases). Looked up from germline, CDR1 is SGHVS and CDR2 is FNYEAQ. V lost 5 bases and J lost 1, with 18 bases in between. CDR3 length: 17 residues. The CDR3 DNA sequence: TGTGCCAGCAGCCTGGACAGTCCCCGAGGGTCTGGAAACACCATATATTTT. Amino acids: CASSLDSPRGSGNTIYF.

The chain joins TRBV11-3 to TRBJ2-3, with TRBD2 matching over 12 bases. This CDR3 is 15 amino acids long. Germline loops: CDR1 SGHNT, CDR2 YENEEA. The V and J ends lost 5 bases and 7 bases, in that order; junction bases with no gene match: 7. The CDR3 DNA sequence: TGTGCCAGCAGCCCTCGACTAGCGGGGGCCTATACGCAGTATTTT. Its protein is CASSPRLAGAYTQYF.

V and J are TRBV20-1 and TRBJ2-1; D is uncertain. Looked up from germline, CDR1 is DFQATT and CDR2 is SNEGSKA (reference sequence). This CDR3 region has 10 residues. Trimming took 8 bases from V and 1 from J, leaving 3 bases between them. CDR3 bases: TGCAGTCCATCCTACAATGAGCAGTTCTTC. It specifies CSPSYNEQFF.

V is TRBV5-1 and J is TRBJ1-4, with D possibly TRBD1 on 5 matching bases. The CDR3 has 14 residues. Germline V lookup: CDR1 SGHRS, CDR2 YFSETQ. Deletions cut 1 base from V and 5 bases from J, with 9 bases between. In nucleotides, the CDR3 is TGCGCCAGCAGCTTGAGGGGCAGCAATGAAAAACTGTTTTTT. As protein: CASSLRGSNEKLFF.